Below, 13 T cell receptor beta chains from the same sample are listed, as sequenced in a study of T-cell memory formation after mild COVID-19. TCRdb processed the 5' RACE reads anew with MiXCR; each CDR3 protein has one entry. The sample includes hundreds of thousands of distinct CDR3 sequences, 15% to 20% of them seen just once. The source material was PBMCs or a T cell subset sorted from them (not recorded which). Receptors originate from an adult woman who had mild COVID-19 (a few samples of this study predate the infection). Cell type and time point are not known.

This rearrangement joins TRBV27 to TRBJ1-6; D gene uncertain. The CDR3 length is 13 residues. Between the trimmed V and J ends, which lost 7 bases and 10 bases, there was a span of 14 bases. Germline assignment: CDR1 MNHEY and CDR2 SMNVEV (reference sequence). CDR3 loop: CASKERFRSPLHF. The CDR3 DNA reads TGTGCCAGCAAAGAACGATTCCGATCACCCCTCCACTTT.

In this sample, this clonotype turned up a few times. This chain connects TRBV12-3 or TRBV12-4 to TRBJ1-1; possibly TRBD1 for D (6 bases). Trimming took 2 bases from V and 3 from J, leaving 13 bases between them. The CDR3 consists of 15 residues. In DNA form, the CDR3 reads TGTGCCAGCAGTTTAAACCCTCCAGGGGACACTGAAGCTTTCTTT. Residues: CASSLNPPGDTEAFF.

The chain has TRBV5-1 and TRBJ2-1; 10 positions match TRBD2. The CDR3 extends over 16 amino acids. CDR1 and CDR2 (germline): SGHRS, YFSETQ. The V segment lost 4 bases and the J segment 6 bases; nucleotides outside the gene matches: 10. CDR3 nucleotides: TGCGCCAGCAGCCCAATCCCGGGACTAGCGACCAATGAGCAGTTCTTC. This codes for CASSPIPGLATNEQFF. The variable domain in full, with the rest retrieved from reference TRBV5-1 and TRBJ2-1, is KAGVTQTPRYLIKTRGQQVTLSCSPISGHRSVSWYQQTPGQGLQFLFEYFSETQRNKGNFPGRFSGRQFSNSRSEMNVSTLELGDSALYLCASSPIPGLATNEQFFGPGTRLTVL.

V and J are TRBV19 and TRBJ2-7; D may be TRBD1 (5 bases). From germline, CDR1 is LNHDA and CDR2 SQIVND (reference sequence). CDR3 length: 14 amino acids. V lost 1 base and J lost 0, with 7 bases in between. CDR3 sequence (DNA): TGTGCCAGTAGTATAGGCACAGGCTCCTACGAGCAGTACTTC. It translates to CASSIGTGSYEQYF.

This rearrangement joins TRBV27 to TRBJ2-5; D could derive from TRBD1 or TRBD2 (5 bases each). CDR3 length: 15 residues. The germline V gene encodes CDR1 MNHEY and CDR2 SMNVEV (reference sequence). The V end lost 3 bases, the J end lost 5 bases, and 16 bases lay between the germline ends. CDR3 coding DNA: TGTGCCAGCAGTTTTCTTCGGGGCCTGACGGAGACCCAGTACTTC. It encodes CASSFLRGLTETQYF.

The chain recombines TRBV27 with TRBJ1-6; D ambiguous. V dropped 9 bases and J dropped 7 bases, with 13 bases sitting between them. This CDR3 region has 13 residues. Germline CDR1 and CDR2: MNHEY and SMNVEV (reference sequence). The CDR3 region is CASTNLVNSPLHF. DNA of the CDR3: TGTGCCAGTACCAACCTTGTAAATTCACCCCTCCACTTT.

The CDR3 here is CSAVPWSNQPQHF. In DNA form, the CDR3 reads TGCAGTGCGGTCCCTTGGAGCAATCAGCCCCAGCATTTT. The rearrangement joins TRBV20-1 to TRBJ1-5; D is unclear. The CDR3 contains 13 residues. V lost 6 bases to trimming and J lost 1 base, with 10 bases between them. Germline assignment: CDR1 DFQATT and CDR2 SNEGSKA (reference sequence).

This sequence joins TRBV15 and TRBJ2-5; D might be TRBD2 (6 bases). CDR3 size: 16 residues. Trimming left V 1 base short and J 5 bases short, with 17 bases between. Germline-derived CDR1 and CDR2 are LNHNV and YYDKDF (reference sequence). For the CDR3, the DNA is TGTGCCACCAGCAGAGTAAGGGGACTTCTCAGGGAGACCCAGTACTTC. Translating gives CATSRVRGLLRETQYF.

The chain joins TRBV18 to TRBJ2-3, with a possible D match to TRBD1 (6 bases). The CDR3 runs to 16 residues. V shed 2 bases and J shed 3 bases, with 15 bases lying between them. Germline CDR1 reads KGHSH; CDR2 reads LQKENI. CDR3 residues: CASSPTINRETDTQYF. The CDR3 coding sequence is TGTGCCAGCTCACCAACGATTAACAGGGAAACAGATACGCAGTATTTT.

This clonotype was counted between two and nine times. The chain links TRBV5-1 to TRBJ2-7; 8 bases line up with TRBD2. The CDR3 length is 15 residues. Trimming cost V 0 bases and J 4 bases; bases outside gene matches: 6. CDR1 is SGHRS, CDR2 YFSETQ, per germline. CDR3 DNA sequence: TGCGCCAGCAGCTTGGCCGGTAGCGGGGTTTACGAGCAGTACTTC. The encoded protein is CASSLAGSGVYEQYF. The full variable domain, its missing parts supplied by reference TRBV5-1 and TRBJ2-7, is KAGVTQTPRYLIKTRGQQVTLSCSPISGHRSVSWYQQTPGQGLQFLFEYFSETQRNKGNFPGRFSGRQFSNSRSEMNVSTLELGDSALYLCASSLAGSGVYEQYFGPGTRLTVT.

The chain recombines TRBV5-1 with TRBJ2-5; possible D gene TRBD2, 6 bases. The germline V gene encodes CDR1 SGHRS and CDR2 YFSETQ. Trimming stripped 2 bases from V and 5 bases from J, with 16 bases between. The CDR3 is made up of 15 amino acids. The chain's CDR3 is CASSFGGATRETQYF. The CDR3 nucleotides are TGCGCCAGCAGCTTTGGAGGGGCTACGAGGGAGACCCAGTACTTC.

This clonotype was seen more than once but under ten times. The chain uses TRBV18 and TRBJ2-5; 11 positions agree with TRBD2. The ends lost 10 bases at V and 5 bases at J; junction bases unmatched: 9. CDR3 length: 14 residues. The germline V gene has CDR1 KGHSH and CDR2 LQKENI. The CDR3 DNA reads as TGTGCCACCTCGGCACTAGCGGGAGAGGAGACCCAGTACTTC. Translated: CATSALAGEETQYF.

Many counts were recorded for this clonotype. CDR3 in DNA: TGCAGTGCCAACTCGGGAGGCAAACAAGAGACCCAGTACTTC. The encoded protein is CSANSGGKQETQYF. The rearrangement uses TRBV20-1 and TRBJ2-5; 7 nucleotides line up with TRBD2. The CDR3 runs 14 residues. Germline V gene data show CDR1 as DFQATT and CDR2 as SNEGSKA (reference sequence). V gave up 6 bases and J gave up 2 bases; unmatched junction bases: 9.